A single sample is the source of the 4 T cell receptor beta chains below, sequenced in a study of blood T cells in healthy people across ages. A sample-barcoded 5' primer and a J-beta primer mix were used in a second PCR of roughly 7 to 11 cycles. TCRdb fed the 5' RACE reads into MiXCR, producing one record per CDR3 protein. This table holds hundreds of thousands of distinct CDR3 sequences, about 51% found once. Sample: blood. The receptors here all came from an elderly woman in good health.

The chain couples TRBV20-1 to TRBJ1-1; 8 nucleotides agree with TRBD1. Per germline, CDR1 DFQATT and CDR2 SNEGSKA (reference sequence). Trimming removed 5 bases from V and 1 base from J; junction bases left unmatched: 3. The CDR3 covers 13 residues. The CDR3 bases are TGCAGTGCTGTGGACAGGGCGAACACTGAAGCTTTCTTT. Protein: CSAVDRANTEAFF.

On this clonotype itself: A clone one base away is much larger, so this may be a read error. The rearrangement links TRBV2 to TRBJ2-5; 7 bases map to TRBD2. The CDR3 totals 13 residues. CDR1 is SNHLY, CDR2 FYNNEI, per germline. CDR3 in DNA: TGTGCCGGCAGGGCGGGAGTAAGGGAGACCCAGTACTTC. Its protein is CAGRAGVRETQYF.

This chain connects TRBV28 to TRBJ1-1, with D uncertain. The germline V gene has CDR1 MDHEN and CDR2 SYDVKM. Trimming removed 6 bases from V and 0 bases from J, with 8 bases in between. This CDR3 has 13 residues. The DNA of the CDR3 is TGTGCCAGCAGGGACGAATTGAACACTGAAGCTTTCTTT. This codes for CASRDELNTEAFF. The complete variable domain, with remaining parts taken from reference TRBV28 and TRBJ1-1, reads DVKVTQSSRYLVKRTGEKVFLECVQDMDHENMFWYRQDPGLGLRLIYFSYDVKMKEKGDIPEGYSVSREKKERFSLILESASTNQTSMYLCASRDELNTEAFFGQGTRLTVV.

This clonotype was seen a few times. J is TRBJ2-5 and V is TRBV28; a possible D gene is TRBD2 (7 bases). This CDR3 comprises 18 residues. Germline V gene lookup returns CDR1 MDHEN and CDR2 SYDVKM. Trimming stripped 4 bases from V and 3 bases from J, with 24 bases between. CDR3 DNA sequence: TGTGCCAGCAGTTATGAAATAAGTTTAGGGGGGGGTAAAGAGACCCAGTACTTC. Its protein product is CASSYEISLGGGKETQYF.